This record concerns one T cell receptor (beta chain) sequence. This entry belongs to a study of control samples from healthy donors and cancer patients. Method: immunoSEQ multiplex PCR; TCRdb's copy keeps in-frame clones and lacks some. The sample holds roughly 190,000 clones, about 90% seen once. The CDR3 loop spans 16 amino acids. V lost 3 bases, J lost 5 bases, and 11 bases stayed unmatched. Germline V gene data show CDR1 as MNHNS and CDR2 as SASEGT. This chain uses TRBV6-1 with TRBJ1-1; 8 nucleotides match TRBD1. The TCR sequence derives from a man younger than 45 in good health. The sequencing sample was made of blood. Here the CDR3 DNA reads TGTGCCAGCAGTGACAAGAGGACAGGGATAGGGACTGAAGCTTTCTTT. Its translation is CASSDKRTGIGTEAFF.